The 29 T cell receptor beta chains presented below share a single source sample, sequenced in a study of cytomegalovirus exposure and HLA in healthy donors. PCR used 60 Vbeta primers and 13 Jbeta primers. Data came from immunoSEQ multiplex PCR; TCRdb stores just in-frame clones and leaves some out. Among about 120,000 clones, over 70% were seen once, and the ten largest hold 9.5% to 13%. Source material: PBMCs. These TCRs come from a woman aged 50 to 60 in good health and CMV-seropositive.

V usage is TRBV29-1 and J usage is TRBJ1-2; 12 bases fit TRBD1. CDR1 and CDR2 from the germline V gene are SQVTM and ANQGSEA. The CDR3 is 17 amino acids. With V trimmed by 5 bases and J by 6 bases, 16 bases remained unmatched. The CDR3 sequence is CSVPYRDRGRPQDGYTF. The DNA of the CDR3 is TGCAGCGTTCCTTACCGGGACAGGGGGCGCCCCCAGGATGGCTACACCTTC.

This clone is a singleton in its sample. This rearrangement joins TRBV19 to TRBJ2-1, with 10 bases fitting TRBD2. With V trimmed by 2 bases and J by 9 bases, 10 bases remained unmatched. CDR3 length equals 16 residues. Per the germline V gene, CDR1 is LNHDA and CDR2 is SQIVND (reference sequence). CDR3 loop: CASSIQGLVAGGEQFF. The CDR3, as DNA: TGTGCCAGTAGTATACAGGGACTAGTAGCGGGAGGTGAGCAGTTCTTC.

V usage is TRBV5-5 and J usage is TRBJ2-7, with 9 bases that match TRBD1. The CDR3 totals 16 residues. The J segment lost 4 bases and the V segment lost 0 bases, leaving 8 bases of the junction unmatched. Germline V gives CDR1 SGHKS, CDR2 YYEKEE (reference sequence). The CDR3 DNA reads as TGTGCCAGCAGCTTGGCCCCAGGACAGGGGCTTTACGAGCAGTACTTC. This codes for CASSLAPGQGLYEQYF.

This chain connects TRBV29-1 to TRBJ2-3; D may be TRBD1 (5 bases). Germline assignment: CDR1 SQVTM and CDR2 ANQGSEA. Trimming stripped 5 bases from V and 2 bases from J, with 8 bases between. The CDR3 runs 12 residues. This CDR3 is CSVMTATDTQYF. CDR3 DNA sequence: TGCAGCGTTATGACAGCCACAGATACGCAGTATTTT.

This chain links TRBV28 with TRBJ1-2; D is perhaps TRBD1 (6 bases). Germline loops: CDR1 MDHEN, CDR2 SYDVKM. V was pared by 3 bases and J by 5 bases, with 13 bases between. The CDR3 extends over 14 amino acids. CDR3 sequence (DNA): TGTGCCAGCAGTTTCGTCGGGACAAAATATGGCTACACCTTC. Its translation: CASSFVGTKYGYTF.

The chain carries TRBV6-6 and TRBJ1-5; 8 positions match TRBD1. V was clipped by 4 bases and J by 1 base; unmatched bases: 3. This CDR3 region has 15 residues. Germline V gives CDR1 MNHNY, CDR2 SVGAGI (reference sequence). Here the CDR3 DNA reads TGTGCCAGCAGTTCACAGGGGGGAAGCAATCAGCCCCAGCATTTT. Translation: CASSSQGGSNQPQHF.

This clone was seen a few times. The J gene is TRBJ2-2, the V gene TRBV19; TRBD1 aligns across 9 bases. Trimming took 7 bases from V and 1 from J; bases not matched to a gene: 7. CDR1 and CDR2 from the germline V gene are LNHDA and SQIVND (reference sequence). The CDR3 runs to 16 residues. This CDR3 is CASIGQGIWNTGELFF. CDR3 nucleotide sequence: TGTGCCAGTATCGGACAGGGGATATGGAACACCGGGGAGCTGTTTTTT.

In DNA, the CDR3 is TGTGCCATCAGTGAGATACAGGGGGCGAGTGAGACCCAGTACTTC. It is translated as CAISEIQGASETQYF. This chain uses TRBV10-3 with TRBJ2-5; 9 bases fit TRBD1. Germline V gives CDR1 ENHRY, CDR2 SYGVKD. The CDR3 is 15 amino acids. V dropped 2 bases and J dropped 5; count of bases not matched to a gene: 6.

This chain joins TRBV12-5 and TRBJ1-1; maybe TRBD1 (6 bases). Trimming shortened V by 3 bases and J by 4 bases, and 9 bases separated the two germline ends. This CDR3 comprises 13 residues. The germline gives CDR1 LGHNT, CDR2 FRNRAP. The CDR3, as DNA: TGTGCTAGTGGTTTTGCCAGGGGCACTGAAGCTTTCTTT. Protein product: CASGFARGTEAFF.

In its sample, this clone was seen once. The V call is TRBV19, the J call TRBJ1-2; 10 bases line up with TRBD1. Germline V gene sequence: CDR1 LNHDA, CDR2 SQIVND (reference sequence). The CDR3 spans 14 residues. The trim removed 7 bases at V and 4 bases at J, leaving 6 bases unmatched. The CDR3, as DNA: TGTGCCAGTACCCGGACAGGGGGGAGCTATGGCTACACCTTC. Its translation: CASTRTGGSYGYTF. Combining the CDR3 with reference TRBV19 and TRBJ1-2 gives the whole variable domain DGGITQSPKYLFRKEGQNVTLSCEQNLNHDAMYWYRQDPGQGLRLIYYSQIVNDFQKGDIAEGYSVSREKKESFPLTVTSAQKNPTAFYLCASTRTGGSYGYTFGSGTRLTVV.

This chain links TRBV6-4 with TRBJ1-1; possible D gene TRBD1, 6 bases. The CDR3 sequence is 14 residues long. Per germline, CDR1 MRHNA and CDR2 SNTAGT. V lost 4 bases and J lost 4, with 13 bases in between. The CDR3 nucleotides read TGTGCCAGCAGTGGCGGGGGGGCTAGCACTGAAGCTTTCTTT. It translates to CASSGGGASTEAFF.

This clone has just a few counts. CDR3 protein: CASSAQTGKVGKLFF. The CDR3 DNA is TGTGCCAGCAGTGCCCAGACAGGGAAGGTCGGAAAACTGTTTTTT. This chain connects TRBV25-1 to TRBJ1-4; the match to TRBD1 covers 7 bases. The CDR3 is made up of 15 amino acids. V gave up 4 bases and J gave up 10 bases; unmatched junction bases: 12. Germline values: CDR1 MGHDK, CDR2 SYGVNS.

The chain employs TRBV5-4 and TRBJ2-5, with D maybe TRBD2 (5 bases). TRBJ2-7 matches the DNA end more closely, so the J call is doubtful. Germline assignment: CDR1 SGHNT and CDR2 YYREEE (reference sequence). The CDR3 contains 15 residues. The CDR3 coding sequence is TGTGCCAGCAGCTTGGTAGGGAGAGGAGGCGGCGAGCAGTACTTC. It codes for CASSLVGRGGGEQYF.

This chain links TRBV28 with TRBJ1-4; 7 bases are a match to TRBD1. The CDR3 covers 11 residues. The germline gives CDR1 MDHEN, CDR2 SYDVKM. With V trimmed by 5 bases and J by 16 bases, 7 bases remained unmatched. CDR3 DNA: TGTGCCAGCAGTCTTGTGGACAGGCAGTTTTTT. Protein sequence: CASSLVDRQFF. Filled out from reference TRBV28 and TRBJ1-4, the complete variable domain reads DVKVTQSSRYLVKRTGEKVFLECVQDMDHENMFWYRQDPGLGLRLIYFSYDVKMKEKGDIPEGYSVSREKKERFSLILESASTNQTSMYLCASSLVDRQFFGSGTQLSVL.

This clone was found a few times. J is TRBJ1-1 and V is TRBV13; 8 bases line up with TRBD1. This CDR3 spans 16 amino acids. The trim removed 1 base at V and 4 bases at J, leaving 8 bases unmatched. Germline assignment: CDR1 PRHDT and CDR2 FYEKMQ (reference sequence). The CDR3 DNA is TGTGCCAGCAGCTTAGCAGACAGGGGCCTTCGCACTGAAGCTTTCTTT. Translation gives CASSLADRGLRTEAFF.

Only a few counts were recorded for this clone. The V call is TRBV2, the J call TRBJ2-1, with D perhaps TRBD2 (5 bases). Trimming stripped 8 bases from V and 6 bases from J, with 14 bases between. CDR1 SNHLY and CDR2 FYNNEI come from the germline V gene. The length of the CDR3 is 13 residues. This CDR3 reads CASCCEEVNEQFF. In nucleotides, the CDR3 is TGTGCCAGCTGTTGTGAGGAGGTCAATGAGCAGTTCTTC.

The rearrangement links TRBV28 to TRBJ2-7; D is perhaps TRBD1 (5 bases). The V gene's germline CDR1 is MDHEN and CDR2 SYDVKM. V was shortened by 2 bases and J by 0 bases, with 8 bases between the two germline ends. The CDR3 covers 14 residues. CDR3 loop: CASSLPTASYEQYF. The CDR3 coding sequence is TGTGCCAGCAGTTTACCGACAGCCTCCTACGAGCAGTACTTC.

This clone appeared once. This sequence joins TRBV5-4 and TRBJ2-2; 11 bases line up with TRBD2. V lost 2 bases and J lost 6; bases outside the gene matches: 6. Germline CDR1 and CDR2: SGHNT and YYREEE (reference sequence). This CDR3 is built from 16 residues. CDR3 nucleotide sequence: TGTGCCAGCAGCTTAGGGCTAGCGGGAGGCCCCGGGGAGCTGTTTTTT. This encodes CASSLGLAGGPGELFF.

The genes are TRBV6-5 and TRBJ1-1; the D is unclear. V lost 5 bases, J lost 3 bases, and 13 bases lay in between. CDR3 length: 14 amino acids. Looked up from germline, CDR1 is MNHEY and CDR2 is SVGAGI. CDR3 region: CASSAPRSDTEAFF. Here the CDR3 DNA reads TGTGCCAGCAGTGCCCCTCGGAGTGACACTGAAGCTTTCTTT.

This chain links TRBV5-5 with TRBJ2-6; TRBD2 matches 7 bases. The V segment lost 0 bases and the J segment 0 bases; nucleotides outside the gene matches: 6. The CDR3 consists of 18 residues. The germline CDR1 and CDR2 sequences are SGHKS and YYEKEE (reference sequence). The chain's CDR3 is CASSLGSGSLSGANVLTF. The DNA of the CDR3 is TGTGCCAGCAGCTTGGGTAGCGGGTCCCTCTCTGGGGCCAACGTCCTGACTTTC.

J is TRBJ2-3 and V is TRBV28; 10 positions match TRBD1. The length of the CDR3 is 14 residues. Per the germline V gene, CDR1 is MDHEN and CDR2 is SYDVKM. V gave up 3 bases and J gave up 3 bases; unmatched junction bases: 0. CDR3 in DNA: TGTGCCAGCAGTTTGGACAGGGGGACAGATACGCAGTATTTT. Translated: CASSLDRGTDTQYF.

The chain joins TRBV10-1 to TRBJ2-3; 11 bases are shared with TRBD2. CDR3 length equals 15 residues. The germline gives CDR1 WNHNN, CDR2 SYGVQD (reference sequence). J gave up 2 bases and V 6 bases, and 4 bases lay outside the gene matches. CDR3 in DNA: TGCGCCAGCAGCAGACTAGCGGGGATCACAGATACGCAGTATTTT. It yields the protein CASSRLAGITDTQYF.

J is TRBJ2-5 and V is TRBV10-3, with 9 positions matching TRBD2. CDR3 length equals 13 residues. CDR1 is ENHRY, CDR2 SYGVKD, per germline. Unmatched junction bases numbered 3, after V lost 4 bases and J lost 6 bases. CDR3: CAISVSGGQTQYF. The CDR3 nucleotides are TGTGCCATCAGTGTTAGCGGGGGCCAGACCCAGTACTTC.

This chain uses TRBV19 with TRBJ2-5; TRBD2 aligns across 8 bases. V lost 8 bases to trimming and J lost 5 bases; unmatched junction nucleotides: 13. The CDR3 is 15 residues long. Germline V gives CDR1 LNHDA, CDR2 SQIVND (reference sequence). CDR3 amino acids: CASRRNSGIVETQYF. The CDR3, as DNA: TGTGCCAGTCGCCGTAATAGCGGGATCGTTGAGACCCAGTACTTC.

The chain couples TRBV2 to TRBJ1-6; 8 bases line up with TRBD1. The germline CDR1 and CDR2 sequences are SNHLY and FYNNEI. After removal of 2 bases from V and 7 bases from J, the junction contained 10 bases not matched to a gene. The CDR3 totals 17 residues. The chain's CDR3 is CASSESNRGNRNSPLHF. As DNA, the CDR3 is TGTGCCAGCAGTGAATCTAACAGGGGGAATAGGAATTCACCCCTCCACTTT.

The V gene is TRBV19, the J gene TRBJ1-1, with 8 bases fitting TRBD1. Germline trimming cut 4 bases from V and 1 base from J; bases unmatched to any gene: 2. CDR3 size: 14 residues. The germline gives CDR1 LNHDA, CDR2 SQIVND (reference sequence). Written as DNA, the CDR3 is TGTGCCAGTAGTACAGGGACAGGGAACACTGAAGCTTTCTTT. This sequence encodes CASSTGTGNTEAFF.

The gene calls are TRBV29-1 and TRBJ2-3, with 13 bases identical to TRBD2. After removal of 8 bases from V and 3 bases from J, the junction contained 8 bases not matched to a gene. The CDR3 has 15 residues. From germline, CDR1 is SQVTM and CDR2 ANQGSEA. The chain's CDR3 is CSYSGLAGVTDTQYF. The CDR3 DNA reads TGCAGCTACTCAGGACTAGCGGGAGTGACAGATACGCAGTATTTT.

This clone was counted once. V is TRBV10-3 and J is TRBJ2-7; 11 bases are shared with TRBD1. The CDR3 consists of 15 residues. Looked up from germline, CDR1 is ENHRY and CDR2 is SYGVKD. Losses at the gene ends were 6 bases for V and 0 bases for J; bases not matched to a gene: 4. CDR3 protein: CAISDGTGGSYEQYF. The CDR3 DNA sequence: TGTGCCATCAGCGACGGGACAGGGGGCTCCTACGAGCAGTACTTC.

The chain uses TRBV15 and TRBJ2-2; 13 positions match TRBD2. CDR3 length: 21 amino acids. V shed 0 bases and J 0 bases; nucleotides not matched to a gene: 10. Germline V lookup: CDR1 LNHNV, CDR2 YYDKDF (reference sequence). CDR3 sequence: CATSRDDLGLAGTANTGELFF. DNA of the CDR3: TGTGCCACCAGCAGAGATGACCTGGGACTAGCGGGGACCGCGAACACCGGGGAGCTGTTTTTT.